These 19 T cell receptor beta chains originate from one sample sequenced in a study of blood T cell repertoires in COVID-19. Some clones are missing from TCRdb's copy, which holds only in-frame ones; the method was immunoSEQ multiplex PCR. Of approximately 190,000 clones in the sample, 80% to 85% were seen once. The sequencing sample was made of PBMCs or T cells enriched from blood (not recorded which). The origin of the receptors is a man aged 40-50 years who had recovered from COVID-19.

The V gene is TRBV19, the J gene TRBJ1-4; TRBD1 might be the D (5 bases). CDR1 LNHDA and CDR2 SQIVND come from the germline V gene (reference sequence). Trimming stripped 4 bases from V and 8 bases from J, with 14 bases between. The CDR3 length is 14 residues. CDR3 bases: TGTGCCAGTAGTACCCACGGGGGTGGCGAAAAACTGTTTTTT. This encodes CASSTHGGGEKLFF.

The chain employs TRBV11-2 and TRBJ1-6; D remains unclear. This CDR3 is 15 amino acids long. The germline V gene has CDR1 SGHAT and CDR2 FQNNGV. With 0 bases removed from V and 0 bases from J, the gap between germline ends came to 3 bases. Here the CDR3 reads CASSLESSYNSPLHF. CDR3 DNA: TGTGCCAGCAGCTTAGAGAGCTCCTATAATTCACCCCTCCACTTT.

The chain has TRBV25-1 and TRBJ1-1; 7 bases map to TRBD1. Germline V gives CDR1 MGHDK, CDR2 SYGVNS. The CDR3 is 14 residues long. Trimming took 3 bases from V and 4 from J; bases not matched to a gene: 5. DNA of the CDR3: TGTGCCAGCAGTGACGCAGGGGGGAGCACTGAAGCTTTCTTT. Amino acid sequence: CASSDAGGSTEAFF.

J is TRBJ1-2 and V is TRBV5-1; tentatively, D is TRBD1 (6 bases). V was clipped by 4 bases and J by 2 bases, with 12 bases between them. The CDR3 runs 14 residues. Germline loops: CDR1 SGHRS, CDR2 YFSETQ. The DNA for the CDR3 is TGCGCCAGCAGCCCGCGAACAGGGAACTATGGCTACACCTTC. Its translation is CASSPRTGNYGYTF.

This clone has just a few counts. The chain is built from TRBV19 and TRBJ2-2; TRBD2 is a possible D gene (7 bases). The CDR3 has 15 amino acids. Germline V gene data show CDR1 as LNHDA and CDR2 as SQIVND (reference sequence). V dropped 10 bases and J dropped 4 bases, with 19 bases sitting between them. This CDR3 reads CATAGEGVFTGELFF. Written as DNA, the CDR3 is TGTGCCACGGCCGGGGAGGGGGTGTTCACCGGGGAGCTGTTTTTT.

This clone was counted a single time. The J gene is TRBJ2-5, the V gene TRBV6-6; a possible D gene is TRBD2 (5 bases). V lost 5 bases and J lost 0, with 13 bases in between. Germline lookup yields CDR1 MNHNY and CDR2 SVGAGI (reference sequence). The CDR3 length is 15 residues. Written as DNA, the CDR3 is TGTGCCAGCAGTAGGACTCCAGTGTACCAAGAGACCCAGTACTTC. Its translation is CASSRTPVYQETQYF.

The chain employs TRBV28 and TRBJ2-2; TRBD1 matches 7 bases. V trimming: 6 bases; J trimming: 6 bases; junction bases outside the gene matches: 13. Per the germline V gene, CDR1 is MDHEN and CDR2 is SYDVKM. This CDR3 has 16 residues. The CDR3 nucleotides are TGTGCCAGCAGAGGATTACAGGGGCTAAAGGCCGGGGAGCTGTTTTTT. It specifies CASRGLQGLKAGELFF.

The rearrangement uses TRBV11-2 and TRBJ1-2, with 8 bases identical to TRBD1. CDR1 and CDR2 from the germline V gene are SGHAT and FQNNGV. The CDR3 consists of 13 residues. V trimming: 5 bases; J trimming: 4 bases; junction bases outside the gene matches: 3. The CDR3 sequence: CASSNRGAYGYTF. The DNA for the CDR3 is TGTGCCAGCAGCAACAGGGGGGCCTATGGCTACACCTTC.

The chain has TRBV10-3 and TRBJ1-2; TRBD1 matches 7 bases. The CDR3 length is 17 residues. Germline V gene sequence: CDR1 ENHRY, CDR2 SYGVKD. Trimming took 6 bases from V and 2 from J; bases not matched to a gene: 15. CDR3 residues: CAISQPIPTGANYGYTF. The DNA of the CDR3 is TGTGCCATCAGCCAACCTATACCAACAGGGGCCAACTATGGCTACACCTTC.

The chain has TRBV19 and TRBJ1-5; 8 nucleotides align to TRBD1. V lost 3 bases, J lost 5 bases, and 9 bases stayed unmatched. Germline CDR1 reads LNHDA; CDR2 reads SQIVND (reference sequence). This CDR3 is built from 16 residues. Here the CDR3 reads CASSISLGQADQPQHF. The DNA for the CDR3 is TGTGCCAGTAGTATCTCGTTGGGACAGGCGGATCAGCCCCAGCATTTT.

This clone turned up a few times. The rearrangement joins TRBV19 to TRBJ1-6, with 7 positions matching TRBD1. Germline V gene sequence: CDR1 LNHDA, CDR2 SQIVND (reference sequence). V lost 5 bases to trimming and J lost 10 bases; unmatched junction nucleotides: 11. This CDR3 contains 15 residues. CDR3: CASSPSTGVGSPLHF. CDR3 DNA sequence: TGTGCCAGTAGTCCCTCAACAGGGGTCGGGTCACCCCTCCACTTT.

The sample holds one count of this clone. This chain joins TRBV7-2 and TRBJ1-6; 7 bases are a match to TRBD1. V lost 7 bases to trimming and J lost 7 bases; unmatched junction nucleotides: 13. The CDR3 is 16 residues long. Germline V gene lookup returns CDR1 SGHTA and CDR2 FQGNSA. CDR3 sequence: CASKRRGGQLNSPLHF. The CDR3 DNA reads as TGTGCCAGCAAACGCCGAGGGGGACAGCTAAATTCACCCCTCCACTTT.

The chain links TRBV6-1 to TRBJ2-7, with no clear D. The CDR3 runs to 14 residues. CDR1 and CDR2 (germline): MNHNS, SASEGT. The ends were cut back, 3 bases at V and 2 bases at J, with 11 bases in the middle. The CDR3 DNA is TGTGCCAGCAGTGACCGGGTGCGTCCCTACGAGCAGTACTTC. Translating it yields CASSDRVRPYEQYF.

The V and J genes are TRBV20-1 and TRBJ2-1; unclear D gene. The CDR3 is 13 residues long. Germline V lookup: CDR1 DFQATT, CDR2 SNEGSKA (reference sequence). Deletions cut 3 bases from V and 6 bases from J, with 12 bases between. The CDR3 coding sequence is TGCAGTGCTAGTGTCCAGCGACCCAATGAGCAGTTCTTC. Translated, it gives CSASVQRPNEQFF.

There are a few counts of this clone. DNA for the CDR3: TGCGCCAGCAGCCCCGGGATTTGGGCCTACAATGAGCAGTTCTTC. Translation gives CASSPGIWAYNEQFF. The chain carries TRBV4-1 and TRBJ2-1; D perhaps matches TRBD2 (5 bases). From germline, CDR1 is MGHRA and CDR2 YSYEKL. Deletions cut 4 bases from V and 2 bases from J, with 12 bases between. The CDR3 covers 15 residues.

V usage is TRBV7-9 and J usage is TRBJ1-4, with no clear D. Germline assignment: CDR1 SEHNR and CDR2 FQNEAQ (reference sequence). This CDR3 comprises 14 residues. Trimming cost V 8 bases and J 0 bases, with 10 bases left between them. In nucleotides, the CDR3 is TGTGCCAGCTCCGGCGGGGCAACTAATGAAAAACTGTTTTTT. Its translation is CASSGGATNEKLFF.

The chain carries TRBV5-1 and TRBJ1-2; no clear D. Per the germline V gene, CDR1 is SGHRS and CDR2 is YFSETQ. V was shortened by 7 bases and J by 0 bases, with 19 bases between the two germline ends. The CDR3 loop spans 16 amino acids. The CDR3 reads CASYGVIREANYGYTF. The CDR3 nucleotides read TGCGCCAGCTACGGAGTGATTCGGGAAGCTAACTATGGCTACACCTTC.

This clone has a handful of counts. The rearrangement uses TRBV2 and TRBJ1-6; 10 nucleotides line up with TRBD1. This CDR3 region has 13 residues. Germline-derived CDR1 and CDR2 are SNHLY and FYNNEI. V dropped 7 bases and J dropped 17; count of bases not matched to a gene: 11. In nucleotides, the CDR3 is TGTGCCAGCATTGGGGACAGGGGCCGGGCCGTCCACTTT. This gives the protein CASIGDRGRAVHF.

The rearrangement uses TRBV10-3 and TRBJ2-7; D is perhaps TRBD1 (7 bases). Germline V gene data show CDR1 as ENHRY and CDR2 as SYGVKD. The CDR3 has 14 amino acids. Trimming took off 8 bases at V and 2 bases at J, with 16 bases between the two ends. The CDR3 nucleotides read TGTGCCATCGGGGGGACAGTGCAGACCTACGAGCAGTACTTC. It codes for CAIGGTVQTYEQYF.